The entry that follows covers one T cell receptor beta chain sequence. Its antigen remains unidentified. This record comes from a study of OX40 agonist ivuxolimab in advanced cancers. Looked up from germline, CDR1 is MNHEY and CDR2 is SMNVEV (reference sequence). The CDR3 spans 15 residues. V dropped 5 bases and J dropped 6; count of bases not matched to a gene: 8. The table came from immunoSEQ multiplex PCR; TCRdb's copy has only in-frame clones and leaves some out. Of about 68,000 clones detected, around nine tenths appear once; the ten largest clones hold more than 4.5%. General study points: Researchers did not determine the expanded peripheral T cells' antigen specificity. In the 0.1 to 3.0 mg/kg range, CD4+ and CD8+ blood T cells had expanded clonally by week 6.

The sample consisted of CD4+ or CD8+ T cells sorted from blood, taken in a trial of the OX40 agonist ivuxolimab. The chain carries TRBV27 and TRBJ2-1, with 9 bases that match TRBD2. The TCR was taken from an adult with an advanced solid tumor such as melanoma, head and neck, liver or kidney cancer. The CDR3 here is CASSLGAGGLNEQFF. CDR3 coding DNA: TGTGCCAGCAGTCTTGGGGCGGGGGGGCTCAATGAGCAGTTCTTC.